This T cell receptor beta chain was captured by sequencing in a study of T cells in localized non-small cell lung cancer (dated by TCRdb to the early 2020s). For the wider study: The study analyzed T cell repertoires of over 200 early-stage NSCLC patients, comparing tumors and uninvolved tumor-adjacent lungs. All 236 NSCLC patients in the cohort were treatment-naive and had localized lung tumors that were resected. Of the NSCLC patients, 120 to 150 were male and 85 to 110 were female, and the mean age was approximately 69 years.

This clone was seen a handful of times. No cognate antigen has been identified for it. The record has no base qualities; no much larger clone is one base away. At diagnosis, tumor, uninvolved tumor-adjacent lung and peripheral blood were collected and then preserved as a mix of FFPE and fresh-frozen material. TCR beta CDR3 regions were sequenced from DNA using the immunoSEQ Assay. The authors processed their data as follows. To compute T cell density, TCR beta template counts were normalized to usable DNA, which was estimated by amplifying housekeeping genes. Richness was estimated using the preseqR package, with extrapolation to 400,000 templates for PBMC samples and to 120,000 templates for tissue samples. Clonality was defined by subtracting Pielou's evenness from one. Tissue-enriched TCRs were identified through differential abundance testing performed on productive amino-acid clonotypes, with a minimum total count of 5 and an alpha of 0.1. The Jaccard Index and the Morisita Overlap Index were used to measure repertoire overlap between compartments. GLIPH grouped TCR beta CDR3s together with public tetramer-defined viral CDR3s, and a viral motif had to include at least three viral sequences and show V-gene enrichment. Not all clones reach the TCRdb copy of this immuneACCESS table, which keeps in-frame sequences only. Checked studies attribute under half of the gap to unresolved V genes and leave the rest unexplained. V and J calls and clone size are those listed in that table; D and trimming were worked out from the DNA. Across this sample there are more than 1,000 clones, with 30% to 40% seen only once. Roughly 8.1% of the sample comes from the top ten.

The germline V end is reduced by 2 bases and the J end by 4 bases; junction bases left unmatched: 16. The CDR3 runs 18 residues from the cysteine to the phenylalanine. The retained sequence is limited to the CDR3, 54 bases, with the frame set at the first base. From the germline V gene, CDR1 is SGHNT and CDR2 is YENEEA. General conclusions and limits of the study: Since the design was exploratory, TCR variables were selected using unadjusted p-values with no false-discovery rate correction. Because multi-region tumor sequencing was not done, intratumor heterogeneity could not be ruled out. Uninvolved tumor-adjacent lung showed the highest T cell clonality, higher than tumor, which suggests more focused antigenic responses in the adjacent lung. Longer overall survival was associated with higher T cell density in blood, whereas shorter survival was associated with higher clonality in adjacent lung. A median of about 53 of the top 100 tumor clones were detected in paired uninvolved adjacent lung, and some 30 of these tumor clones were also found among the top 100 clones of the paired uninvolved adjacent lung.

The sequence derives from a woman aged 35-70 years with stage I lung adenocarcinoma. The input for sequencing was lung tumor tissue, taken before any cancer treatment. The chain was built from TRBV11-3 and TRBJ2-7; 8 bases in the junction line up with TRBD2. The nucleotide sequence is TGTGCCAGCAGCTTAACCCCCCCAGGAGTAGCGGGAAAGTACGAGCAGTACTTC. Its translation is CASSLTPPGVAGKYEQYF. Beyond the CDR3, the reference TRBV11-3 and TRBJ2-7 genes provide the residues; the full variable domain reads: EAGVVQSPRYKIIEKKQPVAFWCNPISGHNTLYWYLQNLGQGPELLIRYENEEAVDDSQLPKDRFSAERLKGVDSTLKIQPAELGDSAVYLCASSLTPPGVAGKYEQYFGPGTRLTVT.